The 14 T cell receptor beta chains below all came from one sample that was sequenced in a study of blood T cell repertoires in COVID-19. TCRdb keeps only in-frame clones here, not all; method: immunoSEQ multiplex PCR. The sample has 200,000 to 250,000 clones, roughly 90% seen once. Sequenced input: PBMCs or T cells enriched from blood (not recorded which). These receptors all come from a woman in her 50s in a cohort exposed to, infected with or recovered from COVID-19 (not recorded which).

The chain carries TRBV4-3 and TRBJ2-7, with D hard to call. Germline CDR1 and CDR2: LGHNA and YSLEER. Deletions cut 0 bases from V and 2 bases from J, with 8 bases between. CDR3 length: 14 residues. The CDR3 loop is CASSQDSGPYEQYF. CDR3 coding DNA: TGCGCCAGCAGCCAAGATTCAGGTCCCTACGAGCAGTACTTC.

The CDR3 nucleotides read TGTGCCAGTGGATTAGCGGGGGGCCCCTCCTACGAGCAGTACTTC. Protein sequence: CASGLAGGPSYEQYF. The chain has TRBV28 and TRBJ2-7; 10 nucleotides match TRBD2. The CDR3 has 15 amino acids. The J segment lost 0 bases and the V segment lost 9 bases, leaving 8 bases of the junction unmatched. Germline values: CDR1 MDHEN, CDR2 SYDVKM.

J is TRBJ1-1 and V is TRBV11-2, with no clear D. The V gene lost 1 base and the J gene lost 1 base, with 4 bases spanning the gap. Germline V gene sequence: CDR1 SGHAT, CDR2 FQNNGV. The CDR3 is 13 amino acids. The CDR3 protein is CASSLGGNTEAFF. In DNA form, the CDR3 reads TGTGCCAGCAGCTTAGGCGGGAACACTGAAGCTTTCTTT.

The V and J genes are TRBV6-5 and TRBJ1-2; 11 bases are a match to TRBD1. Losses at the gene ends were 10 bases for V and 7 bases for J; bases not matched to a gene: 8. This CDR3 spans 13 amino acids. The germline CDR1 and CDR2 sequences are MNHEY and SVGAGI. CDR3 in amino acids: CATRGDRGFGYTF. CDR3 DNA sequence: TGTGCCACCAGAGGGGACAGGGGGTTTGGCTACACCTTC.

In regard to this clone: The junction shows a germline mismatch at one end, possibly a read error. The chain has TRBV2 and TRBJ2-3; 8 bases match TRBD1. There are 15 residues in the CDR3. Germline V gene data show CDR1 as SNHLY and CDR2 as FYNNEI. The CDR3 here is CASRDRGASTDTQYF. CDR3 sequence (DNA): TGTGCCAGCCGTGACAGGGGAGCTAGCACAGATACGCAGTATTTT.

This clone was found once. The chain employs TRBV21-1 and TRBJ2-5; TRBD1, the table's D call, was not compared with the DNA. TRBV21-1 is given as a pseudogene. The CDR3 loop spans 23 amino acids. The CDR3 region has the DNA TGTGCCAGCAGCAAAAGGAGAAAATGGAAAGCTCAAAAAGGACAAACTTGTCAAGAGACCCAGTACTTC. As protein: CASSKRRKWKAQKGQTCQETQYF.

This sequence joins TRBV7-9 and TRBJ1-5, with D perhaps TRBD1 (5 bases). Per the germline V gene, CDR1 is SEHNR and CDR2 is FQNEAQ (reference sequence). The CDR3 consists of 14 residues. V was cut by 5 bases and J by 0 bases, with 8 bases left in between. Here the CDR3 reads CASSMTASNQPQHF. Here the CDR3 DNA reads TGTGCCAGCAGCATGACAGCTAGCAATCAGCCCCAGCATTTT.

The chain uses TRBV2 and TRBJ2-1; TRBD2 matches 9 bases. Trimming removed 8 bases from V and 6 bases from J; junction bases left unmatched: 5. CDR3 length: 13 residues. Germline V gives CDR1 SNHLY, CDR2 FYNNEI. The CDR3 spells CASWLAGSNEQFF. The CDR3 nucleotides are TGTGCCAGCTGGCTAGCGGGGAGCAATGAGCAGTTCTTC.

Points on this clone: The CDR3 ends on some other residue instead of the conserved phenylalanine or tryptophan, so this is likely a read error. No DNA is shown, since the ends of the CDR3 on it are uncertain; the CDR3 is the one TCRdb lists. J is TRBJ2-3 and V is TRBV7-3; no DNA check was done on the table's D call, TRBD2. The V gene's germline CDR1 is SGHTA and CDR2 FQGTGA. The CDR3 contains 13 residues when both ends are counted. The CDR3 spells CASSATSGGAFTV.

This chain connects TRBV28 to TRBJ1-6, with D possibly TRBD1 on 6 matching bases. CDR1 is MDHEN, CDR2 SYDVKM, per germline. V lost 7 bases and J 7 bases, leaving 17 bases between the germline ends. The CDR3 has 15 amino acids. CDR3 sequence reads: CASKGGGRTNSPLHF. DNA for the CDR3: TGTGCCAGCAAAGGGGGGGGCAGGACAAATTCACCCCTCCACTTT.

The rearrangement joins TRBV4-1 to TRBJ2-2; 12 bases agree with TRBD1. V shed 3 bases, J shed 4 bases, and the junction held 9 bases outside the gene matches. CDR3 length: 18 residues. CDR1 MGHRA and CDR2 YSYEKL come from the germline V gene. In DNA, the CDR3 is TGCGCCAGCAGCCAGGGCCAGGGGACAGGGGGCATCACCGGGGAGCTGTTTTTT. It yields the protein CASSQGQGTGGITGELFF.

The V and J genes are TRBV7-3 and TRBJ2-3, with 10 bases identical to TRBD1. Germline CDR1 is SGHTA and CDR2 is FQGTGA. V was pared by 5 bases and J by 6 bases, with 8 bases of the junction left unmatched. This CDR3 is 15 amino acids long. As DNA, the CDR3 is TGTGCCAGCAGCAGAACCCGGGACAGGGGTGATACGCAGTATTTT. Its translation: CASSRTRDRGDTQYF.

CDR3 residues: CASSRGKNTEAFF. CDR3 nucleotide sequence: TGTGCCAGCAGCAGGGGGAAGAACACTGAAGCTTTCTTT. V usage is TRBV2 and J usage is TRBJ1-1; 7 nucleotides line up with TRBD1. This CDR3 comprises 13 residues. Germline V gene sequence: CDR1 SNHLY, CDR2 FYNNEI. V was clipped by 6 bases and J by 1 base; unmatched bases: 2.

V and J are TRBV5-1 and TRBJ1-2; D not certain. The ends were cut back, 4 bases at V and 1 base at J, with 5 bases in the middle. From germline, CDR1 is SGHRS and CDR2 YFSETQ. The CDR3 length is 12 residues. CDR3 DNA sequence: TGCGCCAGCAGCGGAGATAACTATGGCTACACCTTC. Translating it yields CASSGDNYGYTF.